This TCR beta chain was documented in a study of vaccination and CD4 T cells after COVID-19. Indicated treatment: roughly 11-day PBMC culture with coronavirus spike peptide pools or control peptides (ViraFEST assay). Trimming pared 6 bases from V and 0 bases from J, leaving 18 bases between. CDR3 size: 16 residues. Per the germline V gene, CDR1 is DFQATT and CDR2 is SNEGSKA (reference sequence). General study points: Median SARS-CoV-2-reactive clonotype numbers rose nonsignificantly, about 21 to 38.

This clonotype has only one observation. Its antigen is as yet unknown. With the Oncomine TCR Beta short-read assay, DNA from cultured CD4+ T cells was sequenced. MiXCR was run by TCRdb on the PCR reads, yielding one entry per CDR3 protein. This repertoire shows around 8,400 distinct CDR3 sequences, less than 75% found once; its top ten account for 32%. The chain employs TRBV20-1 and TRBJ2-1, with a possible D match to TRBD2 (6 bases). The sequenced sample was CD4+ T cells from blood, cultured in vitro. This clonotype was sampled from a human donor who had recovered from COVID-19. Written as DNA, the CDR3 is TGCAGTGCACTTCCCGGGATAGCGGCCTCCTACAATGAGCAGTTCTTC. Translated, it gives CSALPGIAASYNEQFF.